This T cell receptor (beta chain) was sequenced in a study of tissue T cells after allogeneic stem cell transplantation. Enrolled prospectively were adult allogeneic hematopoietic cell transplant recipients whose graft-versus-host disease was steroid-refractory. Assay used: immunoSEQ multiplex PCR; TCRdb lists only in-frame clones, some missing. The sample contains 750 to 900 clones, about two fifths of which appear only once. This CDR3 is 17 amino acids long. V was clipped by 1 base and J by 0 bases, with 16 bases between them. Looked up from germline, CDR1 is LNHDA and CDR2 is SQIVND (reference sequence).

The TCR comes from a female patient aged 35 to 69 with steroid-refractory graft-versus-host disease after an allogeneic stem cell transplant. Some T cells may be transferred from the graft donor. The J gene is TRBJ2-7, the V gene TRBV19, with TRBD2 as a possible D gene (6 bases). The specimen was transverse colon tissue, collected at autopsy. The CDR3 here is CASSIALPGLDSYEQYF. CDR3 sequence (DNA): TGTGCCAGTAGTATAGCCCTCCCGGGACTGGACTCCTACGAGCAGTACTTC.